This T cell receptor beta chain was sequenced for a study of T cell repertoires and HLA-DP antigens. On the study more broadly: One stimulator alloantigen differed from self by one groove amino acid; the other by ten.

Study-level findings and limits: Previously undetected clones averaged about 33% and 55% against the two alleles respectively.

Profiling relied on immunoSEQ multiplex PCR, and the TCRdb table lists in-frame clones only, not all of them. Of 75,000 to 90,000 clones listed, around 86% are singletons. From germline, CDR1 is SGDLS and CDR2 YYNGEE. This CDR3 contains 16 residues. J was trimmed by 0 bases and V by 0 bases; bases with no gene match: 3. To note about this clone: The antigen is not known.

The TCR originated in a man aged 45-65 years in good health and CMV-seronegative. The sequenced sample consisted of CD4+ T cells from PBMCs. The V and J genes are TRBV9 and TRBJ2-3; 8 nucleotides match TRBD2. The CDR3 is CASSVVSGGSTDTQYF. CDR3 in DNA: TGTGCCAGCAGCGTAGTAAGCGGGGGAAGCACAGATACGCAGTATTTT.